This T cell receptor beta chain was documented in a study of blood T cell repertoires in COVID-19. The wider study: Samples taken during acute and convalescent COVID-19 were collected in the United States, Italy and Spain. T cells, B-cell-depleted T cells, or PBMCs supplied cDNA or gDNA.

Authors' analysis steps: Reference gene primer amplification gave nucleated cell count estimates. TCRdb keeps only in-frame clones here, not all; method: immunoSEQ multiplex PCR. The DNA gave D and trimming, while V, J and clone size come from that table. The profile shows about 210,000 clones, roughly four fifths of them singletons. This CDR3 comprises 17 residues. The germline V and J ends were trimmed by 1 base and 2 bases, with 17 bases remaining between them. Germline V gene data show CDR1 as SEHNR and CDR2 as FQNEAQ (reference sequence). This TCR derives from a woman aged 40 to 50 with acute or convalescent COVID-19. The source material was peripheral blood. This chain joins TRBV7-9 and TRBJ2-5; the D gene is possibly TRBD2 (5 bases). CDR3: CASSLDEGASNQETQYF. Written as DNA, the CDR3 is TGTGCCAGCAGCTTAGATGAGGGAGCGTCTAATCAAGAGACCCAGTACTTC.